These 20 T cell receptor beta chains share one sample of origin, sequenced in a study of blood T cell repertoires in COVID-19. Assay used: immunoSEQ multiplex PCR; TCRdb lists only in-frame clones, some missing. The sample holds about 400,000 clones, roughly 90% seen once. The sample taken for sequencing was peripheral blood. The receptors here all came from a young woman with active or convalescent COVID-19.

The V and J genes are TRBV19 and TRBJ1-2; possible D gene TRBD1, 5 bases. Trimming cost V 4 bases and J 7 bases, with 19 bases left between them. This CDR3 has 15 amino acids. Germline loops: CDR1 LNHDA, CDR2 SQIVND (reference sequence). The CDR3 loop reads CASSTAIGPGGGYTF. In nucleotides, the CDR3 is TGTGCCAGTAGTACTGCGATTGGGCCCGGGGGTGGCTACACCTTC.

The chain is built from TRBV19 and TRBJ1-2; no clear D gene. The V gene lost 6 bases and the J gene lost 2 bases, with 10 bases spanning the gap. CDR1 is LNHDA and CDR2 is SQIVND in the germline V gene (reference sequence). The CDR3 consists of 13 residues. CDR3 nucleotide sequence: TGTGCCAGTAGGCCCGACGGGAACTATGGCTACACCTTC. Its protein product is CASRPDGNYGYTF. The full variable domain, rest sourced from reference TRBV19 and TRBJ1-2, is DGGITQSPKYLFRKEGQNVTLSCEQNLNHDAMYWYRQDPGQGLRLIYYSQIVNDFQKGDIAEGYSVSREKKESFPLTVTSAQKNPTAFYLCASRPDGNYGYTFGSGTRLTVV.

This clone was observed a few times. CDR3 region: CATSRDLGLSNEQFF. CDR3 nucleotides: TGTGCCACCAGCAGAGATCTGGGGCTATCCAATGAGCAGTTCTTC. The chain uses TRBV15 and TRBJ2-1; possible D gene TRBD1, 5 bases. The CDR3 runs to 15 residues. V lost 0 bases to trimming and J lost 6 bases, with 12 bases between them. Germline-derived CDR1 and CDR2 are LNHNV and YYDKDF (reference sequence).

This clone was counted a few times. This CDR3 is also generated by other DNA sequences in the sample. The chain employs TRBV11-2 and TRBJ2-3; TRBD2 agrees at 9 bases. The CDR3 extends over 18 amino acids. V was pared by 0 bases and J by 4 bases, with 11 bases of the junction left unmatched. The germline gives CDR1 SGHAT, CDR2 FQNNGV. The CDR3 spells CASSLEGARGGVADTQYF. CDR3 coding DNA: TGTGCCAGCAGCTTAGAGGGGGCGCGGGGGGGTGTAGCAGATACGCAGTATTTT.

Concerning this clone: In the same sample, other DNA sequences code for this CDR3. The chain uses TRBV5-1 and TRBJ1-1; D is unclear. CDR1 SGHRS and CDR2 YFSETQ come from the germline V gene. The V end was cut by 0 bases, the J end by 0 bases, with 3 bases between. The CDR3 contains 13 residues. In DNA, the CDR3 is TGCGCCAGCAGCTTGGCAGTGAACACTGAAGCTTTCTTT. It translates to CASSLAVNTEAFF.

The chain couples TRBV18 to TRBJ2-5, with D possibly matching TRBD1 (5 bases). CDR1 is KGHSH and CDR2 is LQKENI in the germline V gene. With 3 bases removed from V and 1 base from J, the gap between germline ends came to 15 bases. The CDR3 covers 16 residues. The CDR3, as DNA: TGTGCCAGCTCACCGGGCCAGACAGCCCTCCAAGAGACCCAGTACTTC. The encoded protein is CASSPGQTALQETQYF.

V is TRBV11-2 and J is TRBJ2-7, with TRBD1 matching over 12 bases. The CDR3 is 15 amino acids. Trimming cost V 4 bases and J 3 bases; bases outside gene matches: 4. Germline V gene lookup returns CDR1 SGHAT and CDR2 FQNNGV. The CDR3 DNA is TGTGCCAGCAGCTCAGGGGACAGGGGGCTCTACGAGCAGTACTTC. Its protein is CASSSGDRGLYEQYF.

This chain links TRBV2 with TRBJ1-2, with D possibly TRBD1 on 5 matching bases. Trimming removed 3 bases from V and 6 bases from J, with 11 bases in between. From germline, CDR1 is SNHLY and CDR2 FYNNEI. CDR3 length: 13 residues. The DNA for the CDR3 is TGTGCCAGCAGTGAGTCAACAGGAAATGGCTACACCTTC. Translating it yields CASSESTGNGYTF.

This rearrangement joins TRBV5-6 to TRBJ1-2, with D tentatively TRBD1 (5 bases). This CDR3 is built from 14 residues. The V end was cut by 0 bases, the J end by 1 base, with 7 bases between. CDR1 is SGHDT and CDR2 is YYEEEE in the germline V gene. CDR3 nucleotide sequence: TGTGCCAGCAGCTTGGGACAGTTTAACTATGGCTACACCTTC. Its protein product is CASSLGQFNYGYTF. Full variable domain (remainder filled in from reference TRBV5-6 and TRBJ1-2): DAGVTQSPTHLIKTRGQQVTLRCSPKSGHDTVSWYQQALGQGPQFIFQYYEEEERQRGNFPDRFSGHQFPNYSSELNVNALLLGDSALYLCASSLGQFNYGYTFGSGTRLTVV.

The gene calls are TRBV6-2 or TRBV6-3 and TRBJ1-2; D gene unclear. V dropped 4 bases and J dropped 1 base, with 7 bases sitting between them. Germline CDR1 MNHEY, CDR2 SVGEGT. This CDR3 contains 13 residues. The CDR3 DNA is TGTGCCAGCAGTTGGGCAGTTAACTATGGCTACACCTTC. Translating gives CASSWAVNYGYTF.

The genes are TRBV6-5 and TRBJ2-2; D remains ambiguous. CDR1 and CDR2 from the germline V gene are MNHEY and SVGAGI. The CDR3 runs 13 residues. V was pared by 6 bases and J by 3 bases, with 8 bases between. The CDR3 DNA reads TGTGCCAGCAGACCAGGTCACACCGGGGAGCTGTTTTTT. This sequence encodes CASRPGHTGELFF.

The chain employs TRBV5-4 and TRBJ1-1, with TRBD1 as a possible D gene (6 bases). There are 14 residues in the CDR3. Trimming removed 4 bases at V and 4 bases at J, with 14 bases between. Germline loops: CDR1 SGHNT, CDR2 YYREEE (reference sequence). The CDR3 loop is CASSRGGEGTEAFF. The CDR3 DNA follows: TGTGCCAGCAGCCGAGGGGGGGAGGGCACTGAAGCTTTCTTT. The full variable domain, rest sourced from reference TRBV5-4 and TRBJ1-1, is ETGVTQSPTHLIKTRGQQVTLRCSSQSGHNTVSWYQQALGQGPQFIFQYYREEENGRGNFPPRFSGLQFPNYSSELNVNALELDDSALYLCASSRGGEGTEAFFGQGTRLTVV.

The J gene is TRBJ1-5, the V gene TRBV27; 10 nucleotides match TRBD1. Looked up from germline, CDR1 is MNHEY and CDR2 is SMNVEV (reference sequence). The CDR3 is 14 residues long. Trimming at V came to 6 bases and at J to 7 bases, leaving 6 bases not matched to a gene. DNA of the CDR3: TGTGCCAGCAGCCGACAGGGGGCGCAACAGCCCCAGCATTTT. This sequence encodes CASSRQGAQQPQHF.

The chain combines TRBV6-2 or TRBV6-3 with TRBJ1-1; no clear D. Germline CDR1 MNHEY, CDR2 SVGEGT. The V gene lost 4 bases and the J gene lost 6 bases, with 12 bases spanning the gap. The CDR3 has 13 amino acids. The CDR3, as DNA: TGTGCCAGCAGTTTTCTGGGCAAATCTGAAGCTTTCTTT. Its translation is CASSFLGKSEAFF.

This rearrangement joins TRBV19 to TRBJ1-5; tentatively, D is TRBD1 (5 bases). V was cut by 4 bases and J by 6 bases, with 16 bases left in between. CDR1 LNHDA and CDR2 SQIVND come from the germline V gene (reference sequence). This CDR3 contains 15 residues. The CDR3 DNA is TGTGCCAGTAGTAGCCAAGCGGGGGTAAGTCAGCCCCAGCATTTT. Translation: CASSSQAGVSQPQHF. Together with reference TRBV19 and TRBJ1-5, the CDR3 gives the full variable domain: DGGITQSPKYLFRKEGQNVTLSCEQNLNHDAMYWYRQDPGQGLRLIYYSQIVNDFQKGDIAEGYSVSREKKESFPLTVTSAQKNPTAFYLCASSSQAGVSQPQHFGDGTRLSIL.

The chain combines TRBV7-2 with TRBJ2-2; D is uncertain. The CDR3 contains 14 residues. V was cut by 4 bases and J by 0 bases, with 6 bases left in between. The germline CDR1 and CDR2 sequences are SGHTA and FQGNSA. The CDR3 nucleotides are TGTGCCAGCAGCTCCTACTCGAACACCGGGGAGCTGTTTTTT. Amino acid sequence: CASSSYSNTGELFF.

In nucleotides, the CDR3 is TGTGCCAGCAGCTTCGGGACAGGGGGCCAGGATGAAAAACTGTTTTTT. It specifies CASSFGTGGQDEKLFF. The chain carries TRBV11-2 and TRBJ1-4; 12 bases map to TRBD1. The CDR3 is 16 residues long. V was clipped by 3 bases and J by 6 bases; unmatched bases: 5. Per germline, CDR1 SGHAT and CDR2 FQNNGV.

The V gene is TRBV30, the J gene TRBJ1-3, with TRBD1 matching 7 bases. Germline trimming cut 5 bases from V and 4 bases from J; bases unmatched to any gene: 8. CDR3 length equals 14 residues. In germline, CDR1 is GTSNPN, CDR2 SVGIG (reference sequence). The DNA of the CDR3 is TGTGCCTGGGGACAGGAGGCCTCCGGAAACACCATATATTTT. It encodes CAWGQEASGNTIYF.

J is TRBJ1-6 and V is TRBV27; 10 bases are a match to TRBD1. The CDR3 contains 16 residues. CDR1 MNHEY and CDR2 SMNVEV come from the germline V gene (reference sequence). V was clipped by 3 bases and J by 7 bases; unmatched bases: 6. The CDR3 nucleotides read TGTGCCAGCAGTTTTGCGGGACAGGGGATCAATTCACCCCTCCACTTT. It codes for CASSFAGQGINSPLHF.

This sequence joins TRBV6-5 and TRBJ1-1; D perhaps matches TRBD1 (5 bases). The CDR3 sequence is 13 residues long. Germline assignment: CDR1 MNHEY and CDR2 SVGAGI. Trimming left V 2 bases short and J 11 bases short, with 15 bases between. Here the CDR3 reads CASSYEYQGRAFF. CDR3 sequence (DNA): TGTGCCAGCAGTTACGAGTACCAGGGTCGCGCTTTCTTT.